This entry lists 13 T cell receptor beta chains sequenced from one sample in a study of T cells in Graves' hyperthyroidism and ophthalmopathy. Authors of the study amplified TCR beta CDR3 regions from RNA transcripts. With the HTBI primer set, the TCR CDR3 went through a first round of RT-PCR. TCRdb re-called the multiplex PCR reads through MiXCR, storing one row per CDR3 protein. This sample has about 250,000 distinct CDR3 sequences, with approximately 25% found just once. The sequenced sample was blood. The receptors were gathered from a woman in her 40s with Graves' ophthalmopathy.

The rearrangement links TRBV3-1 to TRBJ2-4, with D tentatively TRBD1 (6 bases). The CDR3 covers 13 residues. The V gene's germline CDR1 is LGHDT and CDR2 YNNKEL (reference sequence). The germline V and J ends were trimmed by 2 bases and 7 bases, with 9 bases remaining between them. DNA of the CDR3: TGTGCCAGCAGCCAAAACAGGGCGAACATTCAGTACTTC. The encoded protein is CASSQNRANIQYF.

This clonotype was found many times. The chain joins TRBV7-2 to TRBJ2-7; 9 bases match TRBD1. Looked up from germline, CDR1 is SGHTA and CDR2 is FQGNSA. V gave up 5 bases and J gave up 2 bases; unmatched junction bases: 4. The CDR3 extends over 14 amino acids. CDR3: CASSPGQGPYEQYF. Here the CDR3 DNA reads TGTGCCAGCAGCCCGGGACAGGGCCCCTACGAGCAGTACTTC.

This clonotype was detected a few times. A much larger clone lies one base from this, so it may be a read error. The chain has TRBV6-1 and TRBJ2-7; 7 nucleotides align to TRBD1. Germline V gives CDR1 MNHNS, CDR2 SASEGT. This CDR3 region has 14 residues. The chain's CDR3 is CVSNSRDRAYEQYF. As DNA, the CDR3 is TGTGTCAGCAACAGCCGGGACAGAGCCTACGAGCAGTACTTC.

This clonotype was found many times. The CDR3 sequence: CASTASGRKPYEQYF. The CDR3, as DNA: TGTGCCAGCACCGCCAGCGGGAGGAAGCCCTACGAGCAGTACTTC. The J gene is TRBJ2-7, the V gene TRBV28; 9 nucleotides align to TRBD2. The CDR3 is made up of 15 amino acids. The germline gives CDR1 MDHEN, CDR2 SYDVKM. With 7 bases clipped from V and 2 bases from J, the junction kept 9 bases outside the gene matches.

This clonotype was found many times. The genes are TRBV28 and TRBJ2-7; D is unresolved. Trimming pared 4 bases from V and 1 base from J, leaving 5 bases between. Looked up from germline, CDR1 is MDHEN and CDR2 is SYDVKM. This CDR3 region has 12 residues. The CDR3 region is CASSWASYEQYF. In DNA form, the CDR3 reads TGTGCCAGCAGTTGGGCGTCCTACGAGCAGTACTTC. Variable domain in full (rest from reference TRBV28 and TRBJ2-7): DVKVTQSSRYLVKRTGEKVFLECVQDMDHENMFWYRQDPGLGLRLIYFSYDVKMKEKGDIPEGYSVSREKKERFSLILESASTNQTSMYLCASSWASYEQYFGPGTRLTVT.

The CDR3 sequence is CASSYRLAGFSYEQYF. DNA of the CDR3: TGTGCCAGCAGTTACCGACTAGCGGGGTTCTCCTACGAGCAGTACTTC. This chain links TRBV6-2 or TRBV6-3 with TRBJ2-7; the match to TRBD2 covers 11 bases. V was pared by 2 bases and J by 0 bases, with 3 bases of the junction left unmatched. CDR1 and CDR2 (germline): MNHEY, SVGEGT. The CDR3 consists of 16 residues.

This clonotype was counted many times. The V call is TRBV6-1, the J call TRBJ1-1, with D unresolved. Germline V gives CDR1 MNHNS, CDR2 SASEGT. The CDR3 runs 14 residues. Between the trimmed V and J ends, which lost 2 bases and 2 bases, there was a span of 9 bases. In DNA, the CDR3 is TGTGCCAGCAGTGAACCTTCCCCAAACACTGAAGCTTTCTTT. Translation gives CASSEPSPNTEAFF.

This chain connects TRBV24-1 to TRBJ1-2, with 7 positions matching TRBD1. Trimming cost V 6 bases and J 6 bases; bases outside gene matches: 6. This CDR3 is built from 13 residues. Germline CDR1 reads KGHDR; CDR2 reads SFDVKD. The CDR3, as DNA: TGTGCCACCAGTCAGGACAGGCGGGATGGCTACACCTTC. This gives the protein CATSQDRRDGYTF.

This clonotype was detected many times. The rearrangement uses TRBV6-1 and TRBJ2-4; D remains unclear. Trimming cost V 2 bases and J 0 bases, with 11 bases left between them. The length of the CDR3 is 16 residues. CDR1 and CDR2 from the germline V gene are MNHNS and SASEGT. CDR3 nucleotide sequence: TGTGCCAGCAGTGAACGGCCCACGGGAGCCAAAAACATTCAGTACTTC. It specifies CASSERPTGAKNIQYF.

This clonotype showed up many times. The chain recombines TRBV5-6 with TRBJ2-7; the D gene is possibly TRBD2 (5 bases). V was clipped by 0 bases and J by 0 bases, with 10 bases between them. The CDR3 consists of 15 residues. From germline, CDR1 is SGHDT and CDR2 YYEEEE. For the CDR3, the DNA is TGTGCCAGCAGCTTGGGGATTGCGGGCTCCTACGAGCAGTACTTC. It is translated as CASSLGIAGSYEQYF.

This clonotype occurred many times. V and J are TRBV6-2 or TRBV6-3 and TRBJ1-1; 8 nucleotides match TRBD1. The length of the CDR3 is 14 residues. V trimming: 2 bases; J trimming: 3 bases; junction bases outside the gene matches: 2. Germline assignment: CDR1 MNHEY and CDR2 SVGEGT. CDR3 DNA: TGTGCCAGCAGTTACGGACAGGGCCACACTGAAGCTTTCTTT. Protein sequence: CASSYGQGHTEAFF.

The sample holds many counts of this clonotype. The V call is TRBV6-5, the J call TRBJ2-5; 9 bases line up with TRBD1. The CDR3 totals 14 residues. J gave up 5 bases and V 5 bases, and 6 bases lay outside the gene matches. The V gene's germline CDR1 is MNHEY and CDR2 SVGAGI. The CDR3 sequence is CASSTGTGMETQYF. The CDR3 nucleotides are TGTGCCAGCAGTACGGGGACAGGGATGGAGACCCAGTACTTC.

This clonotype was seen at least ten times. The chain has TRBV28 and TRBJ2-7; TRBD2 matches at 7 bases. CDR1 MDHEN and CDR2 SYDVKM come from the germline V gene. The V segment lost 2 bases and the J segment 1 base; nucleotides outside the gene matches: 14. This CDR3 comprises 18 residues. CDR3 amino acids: CASSLKVVWRERSYEQYF. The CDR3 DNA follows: TGTGCCAGCAGTTTAAAAGTTGTCTGGCGGGAGAGATCCTACGAGCAGTACTTC.